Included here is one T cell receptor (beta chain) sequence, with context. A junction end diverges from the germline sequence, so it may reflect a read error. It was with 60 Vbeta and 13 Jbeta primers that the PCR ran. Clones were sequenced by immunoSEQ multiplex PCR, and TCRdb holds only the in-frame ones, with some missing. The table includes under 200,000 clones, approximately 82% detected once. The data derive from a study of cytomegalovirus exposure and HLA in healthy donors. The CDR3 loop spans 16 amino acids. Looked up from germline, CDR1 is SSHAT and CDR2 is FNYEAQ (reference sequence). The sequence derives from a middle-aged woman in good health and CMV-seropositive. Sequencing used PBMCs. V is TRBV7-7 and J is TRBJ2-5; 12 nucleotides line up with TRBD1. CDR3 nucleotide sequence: TGTGCTAGCAGCTTAGAGGGGACAGGGGGCTATGAGACCCAGTACTTC. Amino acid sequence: CASSLEGTGGYETQYF.